The next 16 T cell receptor beta chains were all read from a single sample in a study of regulatory T cells in long-lasting Graves disease. The TCR beta library used iRepertoire HTBI primers with Arm-PCR amplification of CDR3. Each CDR3 protein gets one entry after TCRdb re-called the multiplex PCR reads with MiXCR. The sample records roughly 560,000 distinct CDR3 sequences, 15% to 20% being singletons. Time point of the sample: newly diagnosed GD, antithyroid drugs for less than 3 months. Extracted RNA from PBMCs served as the source of the TCR library. This sample was shared with a second study, whose subject was T cells in Graves' hyperthyroidism and ophthalmopathy.

Sequenced here: peripheral blood mononuclear cells (PBMCs), sampled at new diagnosis, from a patient treated with antithyroid drugs. The receptors here all came from a woman aged 35-65 years with Graves disease.

In this sample, this clonotype turned up many times. The chain uses TRBV11-2 and TRBJ2-5; D is unclear. The CDR3 length is 13 residues. The germline V gene encodes CDR1 SGHAT and CDR2 FQNNGV. Trimming shortened V by 0 bases and J by 7 bases, and 9 bases separated the two germline ends. CDR3 sequence: CASSLEPRATQYF. CDR3 nucleotides: TGTGCCAGCAGCTTAGAACCAAGAGCGACCCAGTACTTC.

V gene TRBV6-5 combines with J gene TRBJ1-1, with D possibly TRBD1 on 6 matching bases. Germline loops: CDR1 MNHEY, CDR2 SVGAGI. Trimming pared 1 base from V and 1 base from J, leaving 13 bases between. This CDR3 region has 16 residues. In DNA form, the CDR3 reads TGTGCCAGCAGTTACTTTTCGGGGGCGAGGAACACTGAAGCTTTCTTT. Protein: CASSYFSGARNTEAFF.

This clonotype was counted between two and nine times. The chain carries TRBV5-1 and TRBJ1-1; the D is unclear. This CDR3 comprises 13 residues. Germline V gene sequence: CDR1 SGHRS, CDR2 YFSETQ. Trimming cost V 4 bases and J 4 bases, with 11 bases left between them. The CDR3 loop reads CASSIVAGTEAFF. The CDR3 DNA sequence: TGCGCCAGCAGCATTGTTGCCGGCACTGAAGCTTTCTTT.

This sequence joins TRBV11-3 and TRBJ1-6; 12 bases line up with TRBD1. Germline assignment: CDR1 SGHNT and CDR2 YENEEA. Trimming removed 6 bases from V and 8 bases from J; junction bases left unmatched: 8. The length of the CDR3 is 16 residues. The CDR3, as DNA: TGTGCCAGCAGACCCGGGACAGGGGGCCGTCATTCACCCCTCCACTTT. Translated, it gives CASRPGTGGRHSPLHF. Full variable domain (outside the CDR3, taken from reference TRBV11-3 and TRBJ1-6): EAGVVQSPRYKIIEKKQPVAFWCNPISGHNTLYWYLQNLGQGPELLIRYENEEAVDDSQLPKDRFSAERLKGVDSTLKIQPAELGDSAVYLCASRPGTGGRHSPLHFGNGTRLTVT.

The V call is TRBV20-1, the J call TRBJ2-7; TRBD2 agrees at 16 bases. Germline V gene data show CDR1 as DFQATT and CDR2 as SNEGSKA (reference sequence). The CDR3 contains 16 residues. V shed 5 bases, J shed 6 bases, and the junction held 10 bases outside the gene matches. The CDR3 nucleotides read TGCAGTGCTTCCCCCCGGGGACTAGCGGGGGGGCGCGAGCAGTACTTC. Translation gives CSASPRGLAGGREQYF.

The V call is TRBV5-1, the J call TRBJ2-7; 8 nucleotides align to TRBD2. This CDR3 has 15 amino acids. After removal of 4 bases from V and 2 bases from J, the junction contained 8 bases not matched to a gene. Germline V lookup: CDR1 SGHRS, CDR2 YFSETQ. The chain's CDR3 is CASSPGTGGPYEQYF. In DNA form, the CDR3 reads TGCGCCAGCAGCCCCGGGACGGGGGGGCCCTACGAGCAGTACTTC.

There are a few counts of this clonotype. The V gene is TRBV5-5, the J gene TRBJ1-4; TRBD1 aligns across 7 bases. The V gene end was trimmed by 4 bases and the J gene end by 3 bases; junction bases not matched to a gene: 6. The germline V gene encodes CDR1 SGHKS and CDR2 YYEKEE (reference sequence). This CDR3 comprises 15 residues. The CDR3 DNA reads TGTGCCAGCAGCGCCTTTGGGACAGCTAATGAAAAACTGTTTTTT. Protein sequence: CASSAFGTANEKLFF.

This clonotype was found many times. This chain joins TRBV28 and TRBJ2-7; TRBD1 agrees at 7 bases. CDR1 is MDHEN, CDR2 SYDVKM, per germline. The CDR3 contains 12 residues. With V trimmed by 5 bases and J by 5 bases, 3 bases remained unmatched. The CDR3 sequence is CASSQDRDEQYF. CDR3 nucleotide sequence: TGTGCCAGCAGTCAAGACAGGGACGAGCAGTACTTC.

This clonotype appeared many times. V and J are TRBV28 and TRBJ2-1; D might be TRBD1 (6 bases). The V gene lost 4 bases and the J gene lost 10 bases, with 11 bases spanning the gap. CDR3 size: 12 residues. Germline V gene data show CDR1 as MDHEN and CDR2 as SYDVKM. The CDR3 protein is CASSSGTLEQFF. The CDR3 DNA is TGTGCCAGCAGTTCCGGGACATTGGAGCAGTTCTTC.

This clonotype was recorded at least ten times. The V call is TRBV27, the J call TRBJ2-2, with TRBD2 as a possible D gene (6 bases). Germline V gene data show CDR1 as MNHEY and CDR2 as SMNVEV (reference sequence). Between the trimmed V and J ends, which lost 6 bases and 2 bases, there was a span of 13 bases. The CDR3 is made up of 15 amino acids. The CDR3 coding sequence is TGTGCCAGCAGAAGGGGCGGGATTAACACCGGGGAGCTGTTTTTT. The encoded protein is CASRRGGINTGELFF.

This chain links TRBV3-1 with TRBJ2-3; D remains unclear. CDR3 length: 16 amino acids. V dropped 2 bases and J dropped 1 base, with 13 bases sitting between them. CDR1 LGHDT and CDR2 YNNKEL come from the germline V gene (reference sequence). The CDR3 DNA is TGTGCCAGCAGCCAAAGGTTCGCTGGTGGCACAGATACGCAGTATTTT. Protein sequence: CASSQRFAGGTDTQYF.

This clonotype was recorded at least ten times. CDR3 nucleotides: TGTGCCAGTGGACGACAGGGAGGAACTGAAGCTTTCTTT. Its protein is CASGRQGGTEAFF. V is TRBV11-1 and J is TRBJ1-1, with TRBD1 matching over 7 bases. This CDR3 contains 13 residues. Trimming took 9 bases from V and 5 from J; bases not matched to a gene: 9. Germline CDR1 is SGHAT and CDR2 is FQDESV (reference sequence).

The CDR3 sequence: CATSRDRRGQYF. In DNA, the CDR3 is TGTGCCACCAGCAGGGACAGACGAGGGCAGTACTTC. J is TRBJ2-7 and V is TRBV15, with D possibly matching TRBD1 (6 bases). The CDR3 runs to 12 residues. Germline loops: CDR1 LNHNV, CDR2 YYDKDF (reference sequence). Trimming took 3 bases from V and 9 from J, leaving 12 bases between them.

The rearrangement links TRBV7-9 to TRBJ1-2, with D possibly TRBD1 on 5 matching bases. Trimming took off 0 bases at V and 5 bases at J, with 22 bases between the two ends. The germline gives CDR1 SEHNR, CDR2 FQNEAQ (reference sequence). The CDR3 has 18 amino acids. The DNA of the CDR3 is TGTGCCAGCAGCTTAGCGTGGAGCAGGGAACGCACAGTTTATGGCTACACCTTC. It specifies CASSLAWSRERTVYGYTF.

The V call is TRBV20-1, the J call TRBJ1-2; 8 nucleotides agree with TRBD1. The CDR3 covers 15 residues. Germline CDR1 and CDR2: DFQATT and SNEGSKA (reference sequence). V trimming: 4 bases; J trimming: 4 bases; junction bases outside the gene matches: 11. CDR3 amino acids: CSATGQGTSVYGYTF. CDR3 sequence (DNA): TGCAGTGCTACCGGACAGGGAACCTCCGTCTATGGCTACACCTTC.

A few counts support this clonotype. The chain uses TRBV12-5 and TRBJ1-1, with D possibly matching TRBD1 (5 bases). CDR3 length: 13 amino acids. Germline values: CDR1 LGHNT, CDR2 FRNRAP. V was cut by 9 bases and J by 4 bases, with 15 bases left in between. The DNA for the CDR3 is TGTGCTAGCGGTGGGGGGGTTTTCACTGAAGCTTTCTTT. Its translation is CASGGGVFTEAFF.